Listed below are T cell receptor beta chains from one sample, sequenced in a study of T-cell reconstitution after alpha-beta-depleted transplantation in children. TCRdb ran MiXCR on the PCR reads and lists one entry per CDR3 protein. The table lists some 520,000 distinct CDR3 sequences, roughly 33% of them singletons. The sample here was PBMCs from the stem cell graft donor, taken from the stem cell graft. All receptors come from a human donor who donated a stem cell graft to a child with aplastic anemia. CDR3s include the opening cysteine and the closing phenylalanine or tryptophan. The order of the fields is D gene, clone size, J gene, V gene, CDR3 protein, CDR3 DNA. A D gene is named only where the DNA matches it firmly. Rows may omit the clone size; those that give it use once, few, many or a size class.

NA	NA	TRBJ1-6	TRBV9	CASSVGEREPLHF	TGTGCCAGCAGCGTGGGGGAAAGGGAACCCCTCCACTTT
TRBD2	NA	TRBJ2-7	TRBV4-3	CASSLGLAEGYEQYF	TGCGCCAGCAGCTTGGGACTAGCGGAGGGCTACGAGCAGTACTTC
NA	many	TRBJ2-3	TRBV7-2	CASSSSSTDTQYF	TGTGCCAGCAGCTCCAGTAGCACAGATACGCAGTATTTT
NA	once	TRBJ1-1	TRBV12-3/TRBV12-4	CASSSSWARAEAFF	TGTGCCAGCAGTAGTTCCTGGGCGAGGGCTGAAGCTTTCTTT
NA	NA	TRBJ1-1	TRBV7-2	CASSVTGTGAFF	TGTGCCAGCAGCGTAACAGGGACGGGAGCTTTCTTT
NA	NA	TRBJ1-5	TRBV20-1	CSATGGVGVSNQPQHF	TGCAGTGCCACTGGGGGAGTGGGGGTAAGCAATCAGCCCCAGCATTTT
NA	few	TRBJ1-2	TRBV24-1	CATSDLQPGMGYGYTF	TGTGCCACCAGTGATTTGCAGCCCGGGATGGGCTATGGCTACACCTTC
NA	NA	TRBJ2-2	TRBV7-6	CASSPRDPGELFF	TGTGCCAGCAGTCCTCGGGACCCCGGGGAGCTGTTTTTT
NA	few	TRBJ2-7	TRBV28	CAIGGSPGYEQYF	TGTGCCATCGGTGGCTCACCGGGATACGAGCAGTACTTC
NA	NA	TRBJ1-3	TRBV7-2	CASSTVQGNTIYF	TGTGCCAGCAGCACCGTACAGGGAAACACCATATATTTT